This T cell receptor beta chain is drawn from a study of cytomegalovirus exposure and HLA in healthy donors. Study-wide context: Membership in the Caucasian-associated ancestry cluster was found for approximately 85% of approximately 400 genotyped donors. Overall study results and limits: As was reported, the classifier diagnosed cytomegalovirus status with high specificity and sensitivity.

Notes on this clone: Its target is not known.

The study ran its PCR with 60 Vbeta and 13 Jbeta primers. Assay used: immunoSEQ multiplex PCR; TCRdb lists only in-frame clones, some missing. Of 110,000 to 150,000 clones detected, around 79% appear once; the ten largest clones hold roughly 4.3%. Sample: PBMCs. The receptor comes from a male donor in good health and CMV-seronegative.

The CDR3 DNA is TGTGCCAGCACCCTGGGGCCCTACAATGAGCAGTTCTTC. Translation: CASTLGPYNEQFF. The chain uses TRBV9 and TRBJ2-1; D may be TRBD1 (5 bases). V was cut by 6 bases and J by 2 bases, with 9 bases left in between. The CDR3 is 13 residues long. Germline V gene data show CDR1 as SGDLS and CDR2 as YYNGEE.